This TCR beta chain is drawn from a study of blood T cell repertoires in COVID-19. The table came from immunoSEQ multiplex PCR; TCRdb's copy has only in-frame clones and leaves some out. This sample has about 98,000 clones, with roughly 80% found just once. V was shortened by 5 bases and J by 12 bases, with 12 bases between the two germline ends. The CDR3 spans 11 residues. Germline loops: CDR1 SGHTA, CDR2 FQGNSA. The clonotype originates from a woman of 80 years or more with acute or convalescent COVID-19. Sequencing was carried out using peripheral blood. The chain recombines TRBV7-2 with TRBJ2-3, with a tentative D call TRBD2 (6 bases). The DNA for the CDR3 is TGTGCCAGCAGCGAGACTAGGGATCAGTATTTT. This encodes CASSETRDQYF.